The rows below give T cell receptor beta chains drawn from one sample of a study of cytomegalovirus exposure and HLA in healthy donors. The protocol was immunoSEQ multiplex PCR, while the TCRdb copy is restricted to in-frame clones and leaves out a portion. The table shows around 250,000 clones, with 90% occurring only once. Sequencing used PBMCs. The receptors here all came from a woman in her late teens or twenties in good health and CMV-seronegative. Both conserved end residues are part of each CDR3. The D gene is left open where the match is weak. Size tells how often a clone was seen (once, few, many) or the class of an expanded clone, and some rows leave it out.

clone_size d_call j_call v_call cdr3_aa cdr3_nt
- - TRBJ2-3 TRBV6-6 CASSTTLGGRTDTQYF TGTGCCAGCAGCACCACCTTGGGGGGGCGCACAGATACGCAGTATTTT
- TRBD1 TRBJ1-3 TRBV27 CASSSRQGAGNTIYF TGTGCCAGCAGTTCCCGACAGGGCGCTGGAAACACCATATATTTT
few - TRBJ2-3 TRBV7-2 CASSLNSLDTQYF TGTGCCAGCAGCTTAAATTCATTGGATACGCAGTATTTT
once TRBD1 TRBJ2-1 TRBV19 CASSITGGAKNEQFF TGTGCCAGTAGTATCACAGGGGGCGCGAAAAATGAGCAGTTCTTC
- - TRBJ2-1 TRBV5-6 CASSSGLSPLNEQFF TGTGCCAGCAGCTCGGGACTGAGCCCGCTCAATGAGCAGTTCTTC
- - TRBJ1-2 TRBV14 CASSQEELLHPGYTF TGTGCCAGCAGCCAAGAAGAACTCCTCCACCCTGGCTACACCTTC
- - TRBJ2-6 TRBV5-1 CASSLEDSLSGANVLTF TGCGCCAGCAGCTTGGAGGACAGTCTCTCTGGGGCCAACGTCCTGACTTTC
few TRBD2 TRBJ2-7 TRBV11-2 CASSLGLAFYEQYF TGTGCCAGCAGTCTCGGACTAGCGTTCTACGAGCAGTACTTC
- - TRBJ2-7 TRBV13 CASSLNPGAGMPYEQYF TGTGCCAGCAGCTTAAACCCAGGGGCAGGGATGCCCTACGAGCAGTACTTC
- - TRBJ1-2 TRBV19 CASTTGGSAFYGYTF TGTGCCAGTACGACCGGGGGGTCCGCTTTCTATGGCTACACCTTC
- TRBD1 TRBJ2-1 TRBV5-4 CASSFRDRDNEQFF TGTGCCAGCAGCTTTCGGGACAGGGACAATGAGCAGTTCTTC
- - TRBJ2-5 TRBV6-1 CASSALERGKETQYF TGTGCCAGCAGTGCATTGGAAAGGGGTAAAGAGACCCAGTACTTC
few TRBD1 TRBJ1-6 TRBV6-5 CASSSTTGAYNSPLHF TGTGCCAGCAGTTCTACGACAGGGGCTTATAATTCACCCCTCCACTTT
once - TRBJ2-2 TRBV10-3 CAILRGTPEAGELFF TGTGCCATACTTCGAGGGACTCCGGAGGCCGGGGAGCTGTTTTTT
- TRBD1 TRBJ1-1 TRBV11-2 CASSLGAQGGHLHEAFF TGTGCCAGCAGCTTAGGAGCACAGGGGGGGCACTTACACGAAGCTTTCTTT